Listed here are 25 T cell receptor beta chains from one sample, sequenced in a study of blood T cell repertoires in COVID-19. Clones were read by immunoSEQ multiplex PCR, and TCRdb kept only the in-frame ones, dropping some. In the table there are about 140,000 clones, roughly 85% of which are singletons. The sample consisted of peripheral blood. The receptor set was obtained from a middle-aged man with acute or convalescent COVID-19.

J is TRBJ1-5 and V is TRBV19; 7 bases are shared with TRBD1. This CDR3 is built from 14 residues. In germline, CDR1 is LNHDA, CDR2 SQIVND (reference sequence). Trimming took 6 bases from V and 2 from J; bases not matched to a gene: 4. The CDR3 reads CASRQGIGNQPQHF. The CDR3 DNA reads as TGTGCCAGTAGACAGGGGATCGGCAATCAGCCCCAGCATTTT.

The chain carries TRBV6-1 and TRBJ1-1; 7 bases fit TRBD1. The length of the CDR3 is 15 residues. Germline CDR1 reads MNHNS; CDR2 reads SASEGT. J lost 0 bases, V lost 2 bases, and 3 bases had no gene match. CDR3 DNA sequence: TGTGCCAGCAGTGAACTGACAGGGATGAACACTGAAGCTTTCTTT. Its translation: CASSELTGMNTEAFF.

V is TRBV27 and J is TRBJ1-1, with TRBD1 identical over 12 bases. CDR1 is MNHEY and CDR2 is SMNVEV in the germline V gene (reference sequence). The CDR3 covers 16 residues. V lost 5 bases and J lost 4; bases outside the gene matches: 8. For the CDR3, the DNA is TGTGCCAGCAGTACTTACCGGGACAGGGGGCTCACTGAAGCTTTCTTT. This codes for CASSTYRDRGLTEAFF.

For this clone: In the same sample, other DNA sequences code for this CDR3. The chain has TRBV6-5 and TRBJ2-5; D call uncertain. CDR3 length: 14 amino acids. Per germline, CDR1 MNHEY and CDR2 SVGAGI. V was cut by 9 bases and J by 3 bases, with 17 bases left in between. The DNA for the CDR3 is TGTGCCAGTAGTCCTAATTCCCCGAAAGAGACCCAGTACTTC. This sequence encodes CASSPNSPKETQYF.

The CDR3, as DNA: TGTGCCAGTAGTATAGAGACAGGGATAAGGACAGATACGCAGTATTTT. Its protein is CASSIETGIRTDTQYF. This chain links TRBV19 with TRBJ2-3; 7 bases map to TRBD1. V shed 0 bases, J shed 3 bases, and the junction held 6 bases outside the gene matches. Germline V gene data show CDR1 as LNHDA and CDR2 as SQIVND (reference sequence). The CDR3 extends over 16 amino acids.

DNA for the CDR3: TGTGCCACTAAAGGGGCAGGGTCACACAATGAGCAGTTCTTC. Its translation is CATKGAGSHNEQFF. The chain uses TRBV28 and TRBJ2-1; D is perhaps TRBD1 (5 bases). The CDR3 consists of 14 residues. V lost 10 bases to trimming and J lost 5 bases, with 18 bases between them. Germline CDR1 reads MDHEN; CDR2 reads SYDVKM.

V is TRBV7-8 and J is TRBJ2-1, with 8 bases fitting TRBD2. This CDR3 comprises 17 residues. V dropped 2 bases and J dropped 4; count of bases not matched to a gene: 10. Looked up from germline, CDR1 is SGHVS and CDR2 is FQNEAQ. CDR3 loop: CASSLRGSGGPYNEQFF. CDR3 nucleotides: TGTGCCAGCAGCTTAAGGGGCAGCGGGGGACCTTACAATGAGCAGTTCTTC. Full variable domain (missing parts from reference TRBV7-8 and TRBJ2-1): GAGVSQSPRYKVAKRGQDVALRCDPISGHVSLFWYQQALGQGPEFLTYFQNEAQLDKSGLPSDRFFAERPEGSVSTLKIQRTQQEDSAVYLCASSLRGSGGPYNEQFFGPGTRLTVL.

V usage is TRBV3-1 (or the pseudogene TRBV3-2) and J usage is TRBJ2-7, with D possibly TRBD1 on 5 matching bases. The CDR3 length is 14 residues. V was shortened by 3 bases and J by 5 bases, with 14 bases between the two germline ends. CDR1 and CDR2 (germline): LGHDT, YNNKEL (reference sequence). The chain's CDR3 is CASSHLGDIDEQYF. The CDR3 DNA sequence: TGTGCCAGCAGCCATTTAGGGGATATTGACGAGCAGTACTTC.

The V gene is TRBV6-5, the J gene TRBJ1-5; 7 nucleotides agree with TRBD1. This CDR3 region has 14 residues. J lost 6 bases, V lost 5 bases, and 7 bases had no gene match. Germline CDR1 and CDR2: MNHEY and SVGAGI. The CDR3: CASSKRQGGQPQHF. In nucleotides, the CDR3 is TGTGCCAGCAGTAAGAGACAGGGTGGTCAGCCCCAGCATTTT.

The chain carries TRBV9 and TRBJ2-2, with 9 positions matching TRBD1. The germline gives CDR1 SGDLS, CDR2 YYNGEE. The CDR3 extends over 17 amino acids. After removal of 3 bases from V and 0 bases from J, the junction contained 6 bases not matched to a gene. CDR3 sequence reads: CASSDRDRAPNTGELFF. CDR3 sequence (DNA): TGTGCCAGCAGCGACCGGGACAGGGCCCCGAACACCGGGGAGCTGTTTTTT.

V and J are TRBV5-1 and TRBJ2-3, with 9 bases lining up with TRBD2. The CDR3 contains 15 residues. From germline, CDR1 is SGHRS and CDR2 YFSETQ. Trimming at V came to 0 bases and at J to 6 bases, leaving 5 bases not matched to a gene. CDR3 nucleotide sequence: TGCGCCAGCAGCTTGGGCCTAGCGGGGCGGGATACGCAGTATTTT. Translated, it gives CASSLGLAGRDTQYF. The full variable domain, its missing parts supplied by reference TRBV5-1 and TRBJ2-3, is KAGVTQTPRYLIKTRGQQVTLSCSPISGHRSVSWYQQTPGQGLQFLFEYFSETQRNKGNFPGRFSGRQFSNSRSEMNVSTLELGDSALYLCASSLGLAGRDTQYFGPGTRLTVL.

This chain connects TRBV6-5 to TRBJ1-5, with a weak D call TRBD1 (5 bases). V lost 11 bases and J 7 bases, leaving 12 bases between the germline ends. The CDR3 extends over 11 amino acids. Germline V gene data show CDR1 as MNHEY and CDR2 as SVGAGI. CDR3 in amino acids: CAVRVEQPQHF. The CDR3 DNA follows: TGTGCCGTCAGGGTTGAACAGCCCCAGCATTTT.

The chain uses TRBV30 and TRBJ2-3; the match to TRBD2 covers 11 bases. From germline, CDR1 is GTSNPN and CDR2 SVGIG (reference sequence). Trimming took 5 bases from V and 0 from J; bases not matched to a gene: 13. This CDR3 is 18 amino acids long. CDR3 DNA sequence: TGTGCCTGGGGGGGACTAGCGGCGAGCCGGGTCAGCACAGATACGCAGTATTTT. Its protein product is CAWGGLAASRVSTDTQYF.

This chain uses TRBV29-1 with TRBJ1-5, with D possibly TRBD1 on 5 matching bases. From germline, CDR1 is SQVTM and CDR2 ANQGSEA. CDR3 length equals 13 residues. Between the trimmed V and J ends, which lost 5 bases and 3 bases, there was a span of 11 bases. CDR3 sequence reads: CSVRQTNNQPQHF. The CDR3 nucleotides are TGCAGCGTTCGACAGACAAACAATCAGCCCCAGCATTTT.

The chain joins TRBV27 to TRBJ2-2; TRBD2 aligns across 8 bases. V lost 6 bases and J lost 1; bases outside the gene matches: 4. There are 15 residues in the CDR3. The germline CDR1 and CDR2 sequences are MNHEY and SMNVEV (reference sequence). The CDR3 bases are TGTGCCAGCAGCGTTAGCGGGATGAACACCGGGGAGCTGTTTTTT. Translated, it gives CASSVSGMNTGELFF.

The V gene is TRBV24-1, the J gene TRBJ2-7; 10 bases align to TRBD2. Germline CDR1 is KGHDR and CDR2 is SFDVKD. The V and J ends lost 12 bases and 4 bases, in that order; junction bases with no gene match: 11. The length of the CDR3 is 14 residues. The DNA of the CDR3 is TGTGCCTCAGGAGCGGGAGGGCCTAATTACGAGCAGTACTTC. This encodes CASGAGGPNYEQYF.

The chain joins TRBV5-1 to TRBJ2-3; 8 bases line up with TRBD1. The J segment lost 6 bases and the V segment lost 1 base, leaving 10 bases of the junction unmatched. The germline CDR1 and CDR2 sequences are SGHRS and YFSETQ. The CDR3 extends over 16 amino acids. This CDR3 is CASSLRQGKTPDTQYF. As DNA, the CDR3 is TGCGCCAGCAGCTTGCGACAGGGGAAGACCCCCGATACGCAGTATTTT.

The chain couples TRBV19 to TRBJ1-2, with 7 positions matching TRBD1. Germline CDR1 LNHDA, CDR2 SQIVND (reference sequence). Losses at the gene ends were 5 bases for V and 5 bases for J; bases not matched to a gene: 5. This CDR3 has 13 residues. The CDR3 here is CASSRGTEYGYTF. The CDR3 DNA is TGTGCCAGTAGTCGAGGGACAGAATATGGCTACACCTTC.

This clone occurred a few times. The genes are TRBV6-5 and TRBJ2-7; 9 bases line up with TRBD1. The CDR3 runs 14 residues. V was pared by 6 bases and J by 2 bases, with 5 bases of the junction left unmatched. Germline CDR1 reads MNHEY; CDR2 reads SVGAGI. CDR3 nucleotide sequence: TGTGCCAGCAGCGACTGGACAGGGGCCTACGAGCAGTACTTC. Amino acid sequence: CASSDWTGAYEQYF.

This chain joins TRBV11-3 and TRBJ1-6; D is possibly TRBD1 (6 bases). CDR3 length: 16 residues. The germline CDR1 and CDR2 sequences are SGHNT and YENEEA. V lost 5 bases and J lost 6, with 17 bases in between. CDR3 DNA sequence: TGTGCCAGCAGCCCGACAGGCCAAAGGGTTAATTCACCCCTCCACTTT. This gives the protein CASSPTGQRVNSPLHF.

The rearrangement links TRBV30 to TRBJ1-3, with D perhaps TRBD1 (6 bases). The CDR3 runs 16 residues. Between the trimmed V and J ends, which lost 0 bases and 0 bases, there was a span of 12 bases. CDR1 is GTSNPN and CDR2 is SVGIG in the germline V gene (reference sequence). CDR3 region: CAWSVQGIDSGNTIYF. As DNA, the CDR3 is TGTGCCTGGAGTGTACAGGGAATCGACTCTGGAAACACCATATATTTT.

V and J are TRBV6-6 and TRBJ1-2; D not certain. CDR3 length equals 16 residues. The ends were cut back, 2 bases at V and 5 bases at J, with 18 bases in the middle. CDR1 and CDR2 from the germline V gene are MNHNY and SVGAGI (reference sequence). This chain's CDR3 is CASSYRGRQKLYGYTF. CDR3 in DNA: TGTGCCAGCAGTTACCGTGGGCGCCAAAAGTTATATGGCTACACCTTC.

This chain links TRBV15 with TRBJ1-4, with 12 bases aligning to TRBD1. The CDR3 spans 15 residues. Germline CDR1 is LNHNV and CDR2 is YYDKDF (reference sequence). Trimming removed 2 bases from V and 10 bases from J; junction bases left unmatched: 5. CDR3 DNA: TGTGCCACCAGCAGATCCGGGACAGGGGGCAGAAAACTGTTTTTT. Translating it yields CATSRSGTGGRKLFF.

The CDR3 nucleotides read TGTGCCAGCCAGGACAGATTCTACGAGCAGTACTTC. Translated, it gives CASQDRFYEQYF. V gene TRBV27 combines with J gene TRBJ2-7, with D possibly matching TRBD1 (6 bases). CDR3 length equals 12 residues. V was shortened by 8 bases and J by 3 bases, with 11 bases between the two germline ends. Germline values: CDR1 MNHEY, CDR2 SMNVEV (reference sequence).

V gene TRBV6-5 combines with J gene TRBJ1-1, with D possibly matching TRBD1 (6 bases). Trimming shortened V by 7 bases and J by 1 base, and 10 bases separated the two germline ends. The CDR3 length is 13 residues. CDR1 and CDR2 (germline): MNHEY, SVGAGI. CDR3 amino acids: CASTLQGNTEAFF. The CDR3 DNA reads TGTGCCAGCACCTTACAGGGGAACACTGAAGCTTTCTTT.